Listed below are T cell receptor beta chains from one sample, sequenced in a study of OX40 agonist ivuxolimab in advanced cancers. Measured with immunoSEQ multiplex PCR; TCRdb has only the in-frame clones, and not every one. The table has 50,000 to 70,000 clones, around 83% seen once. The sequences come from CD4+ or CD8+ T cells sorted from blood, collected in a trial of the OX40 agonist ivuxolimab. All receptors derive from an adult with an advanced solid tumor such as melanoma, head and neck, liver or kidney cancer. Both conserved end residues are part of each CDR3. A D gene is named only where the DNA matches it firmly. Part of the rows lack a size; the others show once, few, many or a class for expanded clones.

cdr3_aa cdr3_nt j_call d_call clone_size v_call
CASSPIGDQETQYF TGTGCCAGCAGTCCGATTGGGGATCAAGAGACCCAGTACTTC TRBJ2-5 . . TRBV28
CASSYGQVNYGYTF TGTGCCAGCAGTTACGGGCAGGTTAACTATGGCTACACCTTC TRBJ1-2 . . TRBV6-6
CASSSGQGWGYTF TGTGCCAGCAGCTCGGGACAGGGCTGGGGCTACACCTTC TRBJ1-2 TRBD1 . TRBV7-9
CASSLPRGRTQESQYF TGTGCCAGCTCATTGCCGAGGGGGAGAACCCAAGAGAGCCAGTACTTC TRBJ2-5 . . TRBV18
CASRQGGYNEQFF TGTGCCAGTAGACAGGGGGGATACAATGAGCAGTTCTTC TRBJ2-1 TRBD1 . TRBV28
CASSLLQGAKEKLFF TGCGCCAGCAGTCTATTGCAGGGGGCTAAGGAAAAACTGTTTTTT TRBJ1-4 TRBD1 . TRBV5-1
CASSLGPDATNEKLFF TGTGCCAGCAGCTTGGGGCCCGACGCAACTAATGAAAAACTGTTTTTT TRBJ1-4 . . TRBV5-5
CSVKGDRLSGANVLTF TGCAGCGTCAAGGGTGACCGGTTGTCTGGGGCCAACGTCCTGACTTTC TRBJ2-6 . . TRBV29-1
CASSRGGREVQFF TGTGCCAGCAGCCGGGGGGGCAGGGAAGTGCAGTTCTTC TRBJ2-1 TRBD2 . TRBV7-2
CASSRGGTDEQYF TGTGCCAGCAGTAGGGGGGGGACGGACGAGCAGTACTTC TRBJ2-7 . . TRBV2
CASSVKREGNSYNEQFF TGTGCCAGCAGCGTAAAGCGGGAGGGAAACTCCTACAATGAGCAGTTCTTC TRBJ2-1 TRBD2 . TRBV9
CASSPDRGQGKNIQYF TGCGCCAGCAGCCCAGACCGGGGACAGGGGAAAAACATTCAGTACTTC TRBJ2-4 TRBD1 . TRBV4-1
CASSLGGAGVLETQYF TGTGCTAGCAGCTTAGGCGGAGCGGGAGTGCTGGAGACCCAGTACTTC TRBJ2-5 TRBD2 once TRBV7-7
CASSLSFWAGSSTGELFF TGTGCCAGCAGCTTAAGCTTTTGGGCAGGCTCCTCCACCGGGGAGCTGTTTTTT TRBJ2-2 . . TRBV7-2
CASSPRREDGYTF TGTGCCAGCAGCCCTCGGAGGGAGGATGGCTACACCTTC TRBJ1-2 . few TRBV7-2
CASSDRVSVPYNEQFF TGTGCCAGCAGTGATAGGGTATCCGTCCCCTACAATGAGCAGTTCTTC TRBJ2-1 . . TRBV13
CASSPSPGGPQETQYF TGTGCCAGCAGTCCTTCCCCCGGGGGGCCCCAAGAGACCCAGTACTTC TRBJ2-5 . . TRBV28
CASSSFTLAGGPGELFF TGTGCCAGCAGTTCCTTTACGCTAGCGGGCGGTCCCGGGGAGCTGTTTTTT TRBJ2-2 TRBD2 . TRBV11-2
CASSTGTLSSYEQYF TGTGCCAGTAGTACCGGGACTCTCAGCTCCTACGAGCAGTACTTC TRBJ2-7 . . TRBV19
CASSPWGWDLETEAFF TGTGCCAGCAGTCCATGGGGCTGGGACCTTGAGACTGAAGCTTTCTTT TRBJ1-1 . . TRBV28
CASSKSRTGASADYEQYF TGTGCCAGCAGCAAATCGAGGACAGGGGCTTCGGCCGACTACGAGCAGTACTTC TRBJ2-7 . . TRBV21-1
CASRRQDREAFF TGTGCCAGCAGAAGACAGGACCGCGAAGCTTTCTTT TRBJ1-1 . . TRBV28
CASSFGTGGYGYTF TGCGCCAGCAGCTTTGGGACAGGGGGGTATGGCTACACCTTC TRBJ1-2 TRBD1 . TRBV5-1
CASSLIATNEKLFF TGTGCCAGCAGCTTAATCGCAACTAATGAAAAACTGTTTTTT TRBJ1-4 . . TRBV7-2
CASSFGTGLETQYF TGCGCCAGCAGCTTCGGTACAGGGCTAGAGACCCAGTACTTC TRBJ2-5 . few TRBV5-1
CASSFGGNYEQYF TGTGCCAGCAGCTTTGGGGGAAATTACGAGCAGTACTTC TRBJ2-7 . . TRBV11-3